Following are 5 T cell receptor beta chains from one sample sequenced in a study of T cell therapy after organ transplantation. Their target antigens are unknown. Time point: 4-8 weeks after completion of therapy. Repertoires were generated with immunoSEQ multiplex PCR, while TCRdb's copy carries only in-frame clones and drops some. Of fewer than 25,000 clones listed, around 81% are singletons. Sequenced here: CD8+ T cells from blood, sampled after autologous CMV-specific T cell therapy. These receptor sequences come from a human patient who had received a solid organ transplant and had CMV disease. The T cells may come from the graft donor.

By its share, this clone is medium-sized. The chain couples TRBV10-3 to TRBJ2-7, with D perhaps TRBD2 (5 bases). CDR3 length equals 15 residues. From germline, CDR1 is ENHRY and CDR2 SYGVKD. Trimming shortened V by 8 bases and J by 4 bases, and 21 bases separated the two germline ends. CDR3 region: CAIAAVGQLGYEQYF. DNA for the CDR3: TGTGCCATCGCGGCGGTTGGGCAACTAGGTTACGAGCAGTACTTC.

The CDR3 sequence: CASIRDPPTGAFF. Here the CDR3 DNA reads TGTGCCAGCATTCGAGACCCCCCCACCGGAGCTTTCTTT. The chain joins TRBV6-6 to TRBJ1-1; no definite D call. The CDR3 loop spans 13 amino acids. From germline, CDR1 is MNHNY and CDR2 SVGAGI (reference sequence). Trimming stripped 7 bases from V and 10 bases from J, with 19 bases between.

The rearrangement links TRBV5-1 to TRBJ2-5; 8 nucleotides line up with TRBD1. With V trimmed by 0 bases and J by 1 base, 5 bases remained unmatched. Germline-derived CDR1 and CDR2 are SGHRS and YFSETQ. The CDR3 loop spans 16 amino acids. The CDR3: CASSLVGQGLQETQYF. The CDR3 region has the DNA TGCGCCAGCAGCTTGGTAGGACAGGGACTCCAAGAGACCCAGTACTTC.

The chain uses TRBV9 and TRBJ2-7, with 8 positions matching TRBD2. From germline, CDR1 is SGDLS and CDR2 YYNGEE. V shed 3 bases, J shed 5 bases, and the junction held 10 bases outside the gene matches. There are 15 residues in the CDR3. CDR3 nucleotide sequence: TGTGCCAGCAGCGATGGGACTAGGTTGACCGACGAGCAGTACTTC. Translation gives CASSDGTRLTDEQYF. The full variable domain, with the rest looked up from reference TRBV9 and TRBJ2-7, is DSGVTQTPKHLITATGQRVTLRCSPRSGDLSVYWYQQSLDQGLQFLIQYYNGEERAKGNILERFSAQQFPDLHSELNLSSLELGDSALYFCASSDGTRLTDEQYFGPGTRLTVT.

The chain combines TRBV7-9 with TRBJ2-7; weak D call: TRBD1 (5 bases). The CDR3 sequence is 13 residues long. Germline V CDR1 and CDR2: SEHNR, FQNEAQ (reference sequence). Trimming removed 1 base at V and 9 bases at J, with 13 bases between. For the CDR3, the DNA is TGTGCCAGCAGCTTAGATTCGTGGGGCGCGCAGTACTTC. Translation gives CASSLDSWGAQYF.